The rows below give T cell receptor beta chains drawn from one sample of a study of CD8 T cells in ankylosing spondylitis. TCRdb processed the 5' RACE reads anew with MiXCR; each CDR3 protein has one entry. The sample records about 440,000 distinct CDR3 sequences, approximately 17% being singletons. Sequencing input: blood, either unsorted or a sorted T cell fraction (not recorded which). The receptors were sampled from a male donor with ankylosing spondylitis. Both conserved end residues are part of each CDR3. A D gene is named only where the DNA matches it firmly. Clone size is given for some rows only: seen once, a few or many times, or a class if the clone is expanded.

j_gene | d_gene | abundance | v_gene | CDR3nt | CDR3aa
TRBJ2-7 | NA | few | TRBV20-1 | TGCAGTGCCAGGCCGAACTCCTACGAGCAGTACTTC | CSARPNSYEQYF
TRBJ2-1 | TRBD1 | NA | TRBV7-3 | TGTGCCAGCAGCATGGACAGGGCAGACGAGCAGTTCTTC | CASSMDRADEQFF
TRBJ2-2 | NA | NA | TRBV11-2 | TGTGCCAGCAGCTTAGTAAAGGGTAGCACCGGGGAGCTGTTTTTT | CASSLVKGSTGELFF
TRBJ1-3 | NA | few | TRBV25-1 | TGTGCCAGCAGTAGACGAGGTTCTGGAAACACCATATATTTT | CASSRRGSGNTIYF
TRBJ1-1 | NA | NA | TRBV20-1 | TGCAGTGCTCCACAGGGAAAGAGGAACGGTGAAGCTTTCTTT | CSAPQGKRNGEAFF
TRBJ2-7 | NA | few | TRBV29-1 | TGCAGCATTGCGGGGAAAACCTACGAGCAGTACTTC | CSIAGKTYEQYF
TRBJ1-2 | NA | NA | TRBV20-1 | TGCAGTGCCCAGGTCGGGGAAGGCTATGGCTACACCTTC | CSAQVGEGYGYTF
TRBJ2-2 | NA | NA | TRBV5-1 | TGCGCCAGCACGAAACCGGGCCGAGCGAACACCGGGGAGCTGTTTTTT | CASTKPGRANTGELFF
TRBJ2-5 | TRBD1 | few | TRBV6-1 | TGTGCCAGCAGACCCGGGACAGGATTTCCCCTGGGGCAGACCCAGTACTTC | CASRPGTGFPLGQTQYF
TRBJ2-3 | TRBD2 | few | TRBV5-1 | TGCGCCAGCAGCTTGACCCCGGGGGGTGCGCAGTATTTT | CASSLTPGGAQYF
TRBJ1-6 | NA | NA | TRBV7-8 | TGTGCCAGCAGCTTCTCGTCCCGGGACGGATATTCACCCCTCCACTTT | CASSFSSRDGYSPLHF
TRBJ2-1 | TRBD2 | NA | TRBV20-1 | TGCAGTGCTAGCCCAGCGGGAGGGGGGAGGATAGGTGAGCAGTTCTTC | CSASPAGGGRIGEQFF
TRBJ1-5 | TRBD1 | NA | TRBV12-3/TRBV12-4 | TGTGCCAGCAAGGAAGGGGGCGGTTACAATCAGCCCCAGCATTTT | CASKEGGGYNQPQHF
TRBJ1-6 | NA | NA | TRBV30 | TGTGCCTGGAGTTTGGGGTTCTCAAGTGATTCACCCCTCCACTTT | CAWSLGFSSDSPLHF
TRBJ2-2 | NA | many | TRBV27 | TGTGCCAGCAGTTTATCTACGGATGAATTGAAGGCCGGGGAGCTGTTTTTT | CASSLSTDELKAGELFF
TRBJ2-7 | NA | NA | TRBV7-9 | TGTGCCAGCAGCTTAGGGACGGCCCCGCTCGAGCAGTACTTC | CASSLGTAPLEQYF
TRBJ2-7 | NA | NA | TRBV7-7 | TGTGCCAGCAGCTTCCCCACGGGATCCTACGAGCAGTACTTC | CASSFPTGSYEQYF
TRBJ1-1 | NA | NA | TRBV20-1 | TGCAGTGCTAGAGCACTACAGGGACGTGGCACTGAAGCTTTCTTT | CSARALQGRGTEAFF
TRBJ2-5 | NA | NA | TRBV4-3 | TGCGCCAGCAGCCAAGGCGGGGCCGGGACCAACCAAGAGACCCAGTACTTC | CASSQGGAGTNQETQYF
TRBJ2-5 | NA | many | TRBV5-1 | TGCGCCAGCAGCTTGGACGGGGAGACCCAGTACTTC | CASSLDGETQYF
TRBJ1-2 | NA | NA | TRBV28 | TGTGCCAGCATAGGGTTTCCCAGATCAATTAACTATGGCTACACCTTC | CASIGFPRSINYGYTF
TRBJ2-3 | NA | NA | TRBV7-9 | TGTGCCAGCAGCTTAGTGGGGCTGGATACGCAGTATTTT | CASSLVGLDTQYF
TRBJ1-1 | NA | few | TRBV29-1 | TGCACCACCGGGACGGTGAACACTGAAGCTTTCTTT | CTTGTVNTEAFF
TRBJ1-1 | TRBD1 | few | TRBV5-5 | TGTGCCAGCAGCGCTGGACAGGGTGGGGTTGAAGCTTTCTTT | CASSAGQGGVEAFF
TRBJ2-3 | NA | NA | TRBV7-9 | TGTGCCAGCAACTATGGGGCATTAAGCACAGATACGCAGTATTTT | CASNYGALSTDTQYF
TRBJ1-1 | NA | NA | TRBV6-6 | TGTGCCAGCAGTTGGTCCGGGACAGAAGCTTTCTTT | CASSWSGTEAFF
TRBJ2-3 | NA | NA | TRBV15 | TGTGCCACCAGCAGGCTTAACGCGGATACGCAGTATTTT | CATSRLNADTQYF
TRBJ1-3 | NA | NA | TRBV12-3/TRBV12-4 | TGTGCCAGCAGTTTTGGGAGGAGCTCTGGAAACACCATATATTTT | CASSFGRSSGNTIYF
TRBJ1-6 | NA | NA | TRBV6-2/TRBV6-3 | TGTGCCAGCAGTTACGGGTGGGGTCTGGATTCACCCCTCCACTTT | CASSYGWGLDSPLHF
TRBJ2-2 | NA | few | TRBV25-1 | TGTGCCAGCAGTTACACCCGGGGCGGGGAGCTGTTTTTT | CASSYTRGGELFF
TRBJ1-5 | TRBD1 | NA | TRBV6-2/TRBV6-3 | TGTGCCAGCAGCCCGGACAGGGGAGTGCGCAATCAGCCCCAGCATTTT | CASSPDRGVRNQPQHF
TRBJ2-5 | TRBD1 | NA | TRBV5-1 | TGCGCCAGCAGTGCGGTCCCGGGACAGCAAGAGACCCAGTACTTC | CASSAVPGQQETQYF
TRBJ2-4 | NA | few | TRBV20-1 | TGCAGTGCTAGAGATAGCGACCTAGCCAAAAACATTCAGTACTTC | CSARDSDLAKNIQYF
TRBJ2-6 | TRBD1 | NA | TRBV5-5 | TGTGCCAGCAGGGAGAGGGACAGGGGGCTATCAGGGGCCAACGTCCTGACTTTC | CASRERDRGLSGANVLTF
TRBJ1-5 | NA | many | TRBV5-1 | TGCGCCAGCAGCCCTCTGGGGCAGGGCCAGCCCCAGCATTTT | CASSPLGQGQPQHF
TRBJ2-6 | NA | NA | TRBV5-1 | TGCGCCAGCAGTGCCCGCCCCCGTTCCGAGGCCTCTGGGGCCAACGTCCTGACTTTC | CASSARPRSEASGANVLTF
TRBJ2-3 | NA | few | TRBV24-1 | TGTGCCACCAGTGATTTGGGGCAGGGAGGCGATACGCAGTATTTT | CATSDLGQGGDTQYF
TRBJ2-2 | NA | NA | TRBV6-4 | TGTGCCAGCAGTCGAGGGCCCGAGACCGGGGAGCTGTTTTTT | CASSRGPETGELFF
TRBJ2-5 | NA | NA | TRBV5-5 | TGTGCCAGCAGCTTGTCGGGCGGGGTAAATATAGCGCAAGAGACCCAGTACTTC | CASSLSGGVNIAQETQYF
TRBJ2-1 | NA | NA | TRBV28 | TGTGCCAGCAGTCCCAGTGGAGCGGAGCACTACAATGAGCAGTTCTTC | CASSPSGAEHYNEQFF
TRBJ2-7 | NA | NA | TRBV7-6 | TGTGCCAGCAGCCCCGCGGGGGGACAGGTTGTGTCCGAGCAGTACTTC | CASSPAGGQVVSEQYF
TRBJ2-7 | NA | NA | TRBV5-1 | TGCGCCAGCAGCTCGCCGGGTGGAAACGAGCAGTACTTC | CASSSPGGNEQYF
TRBJ1-2 | NA | few | TRBV9 | TGTGCCAGCAGCTCTGAAGGGGTCCCCTATGGCTACACCTTC | CASSSEGVPYGYTF
TRBJ1-4 | NA | NA | TRBV15 | TGTGCCACCAGCAGACGACGGAGTAATGAAAAACTGTTTTTT | CATSRRRSNEKLFF
TRBJ2-6 | NA | few | TRBV13 | TGTGCCAGCAGCTTAGTGCCGGGACGGGGCTCTGGGGCCAACGTCCTGACTTTC | CASSLVPGRGSGANVLTF
TRBJ2-3 | NA | many | TRBV25-1 | TGTGCCAGCAGTGATAGCCAGCGGGCAGATACGCAGTATTTT | CASSDSQRADTQYF
TRBJ2-3 | NA | few | TRBV6-5 | TGTGCCAGCACTTTAAGGCGTGGCACAGATACGCAGTATTTT | CASTLRRGTDTQYF
TRBJ1-5 | NA | few | TRBV3-1 | TGTGCCAGCAGCCTTGCCGGGACCGAGAATCAGCCCCAGCATTTT | CASSLAGTENQPQHF
TRBJ1-4 | NA | NA | TRBV5-1 | TGCGCCAGCAGCTTCGGGGGAGCAACTAATGAAAAACTGTTTTTT | CASSFGGATNEKLFF
TRBJ1-1 | NA | few | TRBV9 | TGTGCCAGCAGCAGGGACAACACTGAAGCTTTCTTT | CASSRDNTEAFF
TRBJ2-1 | TRBD2 | few | TRBV14 | TGTGCCAGCAGCCAAGTACTAGCGGGAGTACAGTTCTTC | CASSQVLAGVQFF
TRBJ2-5 | NA | many | TRBV6-1 | TGTGCCAGCAGTAGGACAGACCAAGAGACCCAGTACTTC | CASSRTDQETQYF
TRBJ2-6 | TRBD1 | NA | TRBV7-9 | TGTGCCGCTGAACGGGCAGGGGGCTTTACTGGGGCCAACGTCCTGACTTTC | CAAERAGGFTGANVLTF
TRBJ2-1 | TRBD2 | NA | TRBV20-1 | TGCAGTGCTAGAGCGTATAGCGGGAGGGCCTACAATGAGCAGTTCTTC | CSARAYSGRAYNEQFF
TRBJ2-1 | NA | few | TRBV9 | TGTGCCAGCAGCGTAGATGGGGGTACCGTCTACAATGAGCAGTTCTTC | CASSVDGGTVYNEQFF
TRBJ1-2 | TRBD1 | NA | TRBV18 | TGTGCCAGCTCACCACAGACCTCGAGACAGGGCTACTATGGCTACACCTTC | CASSPQTSRQGYYGYTF
TRBJ1-5 | NA | few | TRBV2 | TGTGCCAGCAGCGGACAGTACCGCAATCAGCCCCAGCATTTT | CASSGQYRNQPQHF